This TCR beta chain is drawn from a study of monozygotic twins with cystic fibrosis. The CDR3 totals 11 residues. Trimming shortened V by 8 bases and J by 1 base, and 8 bases separated the two germline ends. Germline V CDR1 and CDR2: SQVTM, ANQGSEA. This table comes from immunoSEQ multiplex PCR, and its TCRdb copy is limited to in-frame clones, with some not included. The data hold 25,000 to 30,000 clones, with approximately 90% observed a single time. The sample was blood. This TCR was sampled from a girl under 10 years old with cystic fibrosis. The chain employs TRBV29-1 and TRBJ1-1; D gene uncertain. The CDR3 DNA reads TGCAGCTCGAGTGAGAACACTGAAGCTTTCTTT. The encoded protein is CSSSENTEAFF.